In this sample, the clone carrying this T cell receptor (beta chain) turned up a few times. Germline V gene data show CDR1 as DFQATT and CDR2 as SNEGSKA (reference sequence). The CDR3 spans 12 residues. V was pared by 3 bases and J by 9 bases, with 15 bases between. This entry is derived from a study of T cells after yellow fever vaccination. 5'RACE template switching added a universal primer site and UMIs to TCR cDNA. TCRdb re-called the 5' RACE reads through MiXCR, storing one row per CDR3 protein. The data show some 110,000 distinct CDR3 sequences, roughly 7.9% seen once. This chain uses TRBV20-1 with TRBJ2-7; no clear D gene. This sequence originates from a man aged 18 to 35 who received the YFV17D yellow fever vaccine. This material consisted of CD4+ T cells sorted from PBMCs, taken around 45 days after the first yellow fever vaccination. CDR3 in DNA: TGCAGTGCTAGGACTTTATCCTTGCCGCAGTACTTC. It encodes CSARTLSLPQYF.